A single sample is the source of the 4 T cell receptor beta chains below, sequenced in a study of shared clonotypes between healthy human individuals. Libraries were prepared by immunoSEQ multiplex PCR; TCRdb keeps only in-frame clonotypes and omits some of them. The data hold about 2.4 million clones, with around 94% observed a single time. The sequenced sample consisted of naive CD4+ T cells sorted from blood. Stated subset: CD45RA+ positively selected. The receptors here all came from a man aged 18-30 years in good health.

CDR3 sequence (DNA): TGTGCCAGTAACCGAGACAGGAGGAGCGGAGCTTTCTTT. Protein product: CASNRDRRSGAFF. The chain couples TRBV19 to TRBJ1-1, with TRBD1 as a possible D gene (6 bases). The CDR3 length is 13 residues. Trimming left V 7 bases short and J 10 bases short, with 19 bases between. The germline gives CDR1 LNHDA, CDR2 SQIVND (reference sequence).

CDR3: CASSVEGTGEKLFF. The CDR3 region has the DNA TGTGCCAGCAGCGTAGAGGGGACAGGCGAAAAACTGTTTTTT. The chain links TRBV9 to TRBJ1-4; 8 bases are a match to TRBD1. Germline V gene lookup returns CDR1 SGDLS and CDR2 YYNGEE. The V segment lost 0 bases and the J segment 8 bases; nucleotides outside the gene matches: 3. The CDR3 runs to 14 residues.

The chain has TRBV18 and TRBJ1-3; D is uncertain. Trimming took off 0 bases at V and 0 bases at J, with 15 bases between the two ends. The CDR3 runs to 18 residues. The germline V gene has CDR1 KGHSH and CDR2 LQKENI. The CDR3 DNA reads TGTGCCAGCTCACCACCTGGCTTCCGCGGTTACTCTGGAAACACCATATATTTT. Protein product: CASSPPGFRGYSGNTIYF.

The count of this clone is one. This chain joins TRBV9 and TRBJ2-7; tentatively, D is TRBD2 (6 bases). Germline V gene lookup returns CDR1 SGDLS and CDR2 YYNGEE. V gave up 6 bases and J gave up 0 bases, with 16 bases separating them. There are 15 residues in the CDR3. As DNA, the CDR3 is TGTGCCAGCACCGCCGGGAGTGGGACCTCCTACGAGCAGTACTTC. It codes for CASTAGSGTSYEQYF.